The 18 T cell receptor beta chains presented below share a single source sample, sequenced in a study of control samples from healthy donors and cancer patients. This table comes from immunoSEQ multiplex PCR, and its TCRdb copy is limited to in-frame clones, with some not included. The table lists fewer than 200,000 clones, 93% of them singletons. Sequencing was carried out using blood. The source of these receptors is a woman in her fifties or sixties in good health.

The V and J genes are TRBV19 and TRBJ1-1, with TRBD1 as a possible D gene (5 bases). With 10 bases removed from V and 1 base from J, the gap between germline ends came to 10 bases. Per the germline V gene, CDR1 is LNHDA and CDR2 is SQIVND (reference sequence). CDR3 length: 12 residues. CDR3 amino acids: CATTVRNTEAFF. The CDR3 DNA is TGTGCCACGACAGTTAGGAACACTGAAGCTTTCTTT.

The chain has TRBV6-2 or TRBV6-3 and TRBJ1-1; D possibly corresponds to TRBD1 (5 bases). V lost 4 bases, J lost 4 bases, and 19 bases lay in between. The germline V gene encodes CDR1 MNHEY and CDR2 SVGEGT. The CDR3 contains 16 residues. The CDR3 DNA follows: TGTGCCAGCAGTTTTCCTTGGGGCCGCGGGGGCACTGAAGCTTTCTTT. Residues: CASSFPWGRGGTEAFF.

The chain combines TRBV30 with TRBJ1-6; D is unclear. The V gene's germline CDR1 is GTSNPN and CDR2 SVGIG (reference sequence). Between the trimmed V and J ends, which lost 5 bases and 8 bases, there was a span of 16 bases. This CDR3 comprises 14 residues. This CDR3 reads CAWDRVLNDSPLHF. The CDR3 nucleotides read TGTGCCTGGGACCGGGTCCTAAATGATTCACCCCTCCACTTT.

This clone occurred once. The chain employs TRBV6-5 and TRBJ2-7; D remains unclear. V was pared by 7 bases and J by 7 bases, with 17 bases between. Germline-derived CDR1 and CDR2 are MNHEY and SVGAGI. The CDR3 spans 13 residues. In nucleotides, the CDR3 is TGTGCCAGCACCGATATAATAGGAAGGGAGCAGTACTTC. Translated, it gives CASTDIIGREQYF.

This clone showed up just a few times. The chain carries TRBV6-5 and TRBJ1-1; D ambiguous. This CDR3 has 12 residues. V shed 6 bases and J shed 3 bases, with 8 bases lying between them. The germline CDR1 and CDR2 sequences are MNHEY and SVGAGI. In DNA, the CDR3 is TGTGCCAGCAGCCGACGGGACACTGAAGCTTTCTTT. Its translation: CASSRRDTEAFF.

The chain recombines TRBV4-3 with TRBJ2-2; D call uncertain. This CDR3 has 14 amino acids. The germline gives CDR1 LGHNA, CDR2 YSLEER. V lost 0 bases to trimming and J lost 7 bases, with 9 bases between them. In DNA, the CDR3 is TGCGCCAGCAGCCAAGAAAACTTGGGCGGGGAGCTGTTTTTT. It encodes CASSQENLGGELFF.

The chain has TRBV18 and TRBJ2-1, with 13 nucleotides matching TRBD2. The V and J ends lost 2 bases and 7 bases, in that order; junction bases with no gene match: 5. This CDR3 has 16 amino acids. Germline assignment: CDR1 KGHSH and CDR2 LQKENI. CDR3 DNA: TGTGCCAGCTCACCAACTAGCGGGGGGGCCTTGAATGAGCAGTTCTTC. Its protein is CASSPTSGGALNEQFF.

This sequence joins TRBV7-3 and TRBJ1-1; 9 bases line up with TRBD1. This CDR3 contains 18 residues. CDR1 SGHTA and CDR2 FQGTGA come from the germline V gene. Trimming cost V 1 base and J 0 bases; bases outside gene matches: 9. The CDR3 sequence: CASSLRSGTGQLNTEAFF. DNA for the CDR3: TGTGCCAGCAGCTTAAGATCCGGGACAGGGCAATTGAACACTGAAGCTTTCTTT.

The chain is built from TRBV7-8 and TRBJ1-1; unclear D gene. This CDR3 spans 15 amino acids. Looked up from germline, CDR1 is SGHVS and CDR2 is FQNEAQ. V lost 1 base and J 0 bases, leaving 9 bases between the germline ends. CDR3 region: CASSLGQVLNTEAFF. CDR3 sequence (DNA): TGTGCCAGCAGCTTAGGTCAGGTCCTGAACACTGAAGCTTTCTTT.

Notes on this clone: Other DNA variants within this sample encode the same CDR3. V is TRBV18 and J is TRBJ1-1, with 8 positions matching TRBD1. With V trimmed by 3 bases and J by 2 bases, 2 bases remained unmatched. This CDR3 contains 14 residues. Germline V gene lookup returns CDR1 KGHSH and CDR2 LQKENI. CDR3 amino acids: CASSPGQANTEAFF. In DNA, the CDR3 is TGTGCCAGCTCACCGGGACAGGCCAACACTGAAGCTTTCTTT.

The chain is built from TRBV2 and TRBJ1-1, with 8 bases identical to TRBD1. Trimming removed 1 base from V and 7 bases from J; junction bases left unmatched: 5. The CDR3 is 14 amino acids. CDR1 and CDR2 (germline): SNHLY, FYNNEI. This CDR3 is CASSEDRGIDEAFF. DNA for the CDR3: TGTGCCAGCAGTGAAGACAGGGGGATCGATGAAGCTTTCTTT.

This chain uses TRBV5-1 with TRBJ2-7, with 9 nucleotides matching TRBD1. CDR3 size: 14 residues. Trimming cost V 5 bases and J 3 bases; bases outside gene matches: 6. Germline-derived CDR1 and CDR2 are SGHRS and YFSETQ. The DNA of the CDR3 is TGCGCCAGCAGGCCCCCGGGACAGGGCTACGAGCAGTACTTC. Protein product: CASRPPGQGYEQYF.

CDR3: CASSFSGAASEQYF. CDR3 sequence (DNA): TGTGCCAGCAGTTTTAGCGGGGCGGCCTCCGAGCAGTACTTC. This sequence joins TRBV28 and TRBJ2-7; TRBD2 agrees at 8 bases. Trimming at V came to 3 bases and at J to 6 bases, leaving 7 bases not matched to a gene. CDR3 length: 14 residues. CDR1 and CDR2 (germline): MDHEN, SYDVKM.

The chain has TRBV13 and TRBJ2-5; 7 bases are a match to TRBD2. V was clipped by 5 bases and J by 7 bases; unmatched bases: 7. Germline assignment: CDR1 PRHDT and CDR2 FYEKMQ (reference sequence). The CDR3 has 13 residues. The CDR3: CASSAGLPGTQYF. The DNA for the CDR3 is TGTGCCAGCAGCGCGGGACTACCCGGGACCCAGTACTTC.

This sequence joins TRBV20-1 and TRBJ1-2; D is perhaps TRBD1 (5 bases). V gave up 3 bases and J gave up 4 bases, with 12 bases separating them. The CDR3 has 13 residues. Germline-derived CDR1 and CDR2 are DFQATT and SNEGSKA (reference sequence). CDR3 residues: CSASSRGGYGYTF. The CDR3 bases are TGCAGTGCTAGTTCGAGGGGTGGCTATGGCTACACCTTC.

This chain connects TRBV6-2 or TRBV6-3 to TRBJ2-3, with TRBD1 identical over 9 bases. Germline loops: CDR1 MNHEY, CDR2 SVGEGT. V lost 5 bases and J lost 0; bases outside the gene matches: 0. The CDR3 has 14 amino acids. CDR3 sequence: CASSGTGSTDTQYF. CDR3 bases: TGTGCCAGCAGTGGGACAGGGAGCACAGATACGCAGTATTTT.

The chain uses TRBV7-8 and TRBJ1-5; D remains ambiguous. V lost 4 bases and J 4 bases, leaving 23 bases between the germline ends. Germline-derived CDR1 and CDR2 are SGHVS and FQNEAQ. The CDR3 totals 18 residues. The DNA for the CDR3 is TGTGCCAGCAGCTCCCCCGACCTCGTAGAAGTGGTAAATCAGCCCCAGCATTTT. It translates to CASSSPDLVEVVNQPQHF.

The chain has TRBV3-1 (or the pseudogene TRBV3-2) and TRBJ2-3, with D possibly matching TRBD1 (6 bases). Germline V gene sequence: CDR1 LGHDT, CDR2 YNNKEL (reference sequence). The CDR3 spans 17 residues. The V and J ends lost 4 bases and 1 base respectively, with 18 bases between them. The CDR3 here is CASSPRNRVSGTDTQYF. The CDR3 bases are TGTGCCAGCAGCCCGCGAAACAGGGTCTCGGGCACAGATACGCAGTATTTT.